Listed here is a single T cell receptor (beta chain). Its cognate antigen is unknown. These data originate in a study of cytomegalovirus exposure and HLA in healthy donors. Study-wide points: It was confirmed in vitro that a few of the CMV-associated chains were specific for CMV antigens.

The CDR3 runs 14 residues. V was pared by 6 bases and J by 1 base, with 2 bases of the junction left unmatched. Germline CDR1 is SGHTA and CDR2 is FQGTGA. The repertoire was sequenced with immunoSEQ multiplex PCR; TCRdb's copy has only in-frame clones and lacks some. This repertoire shows roughly 200,000 clones, 86% found once; its top ten account for approximately 7%. The chain carries TRBV7-3 and TRBJ2-3; TRBD2 matches at 9 bases. The sample consisted of PBMCs. This sequence originates from a man under 40 in good health and CMV-seropositive. DNA for the CDR3: TGTGCCAGCAGGGCTAGCGGGGGCACAGATACGCAGTATTTT. It is translated as CASRASGGTDTQYF.